Listed below are T cell receptor beta chains from one sample, sequenced in a study of blood T cell repertoires in COVID-19. Sequenced by immunoSEQ multiplex PCR; TCRdb stores in-frame clones only, minus some. This table has 250,000 to 350,000 clones, roughly 86% appearing once. The sequencing input was peripheral blood. These receptors were collected from a young woman with COVID-19, enrolled during active disease. The CDR3 runs from the conserved cysteine through the conserved F or W. Fields, in order: clone size, D gene, J gene, V gene, CDR3 protein, CDR3 DNA. The D gene is left open where the match is weak. Clone size, where shown, is once, few, many, or a class for clones that have expanded.

clone size: .; D gene: .; J gene: TRBJ2-1; V gene: TRBV19; CDR3 protein: CASKRRDEDEQFF; CDR3 DNA: TGTGCCAGTAAGCGCAGGGATGAAGATGAGCAGTTCTTC
clone size: .; D gene: .; J gene: TRBJ2-6; V gene: TRBV9; CDR3 protein: CASSERDIVYSGANVLTF; CDR3 DNA: TGTGCCAGCAGCGAGAGAGACATTGTCTACTCTGGGGCCAACGTCCTGACTTTC
clone size: .; D gene: .; J gene: TRBJ1-1; V gene: TRBV5-5; CDR3 protein: CASSLGLPGTEAFF; CDR3 DNA: TGTGCCAGCAGCTTGGGACTCCCAGGGACTGAAGCTTTCTTT
clone size: once; D gene: TRBD1; J gene: TRBJ1-4; V gene: TRBV24-1; CDR3 protein: CATSDLTPGGNEKLFF; CDR3 DNA: TGTGCCACCAGTGATTTAACACCAGGGGGGAATGAAAAACTGTTTTTT
clone size: .; D gene: TRBD1; J gene: TRBJ2-3; V gene: TRBV6-5; CDR3 protein: CASSPQGVGDTQYF; CDR3 DNA: TGTGCCAGCAGTCCACAGGGGGTTGGAGATACGCAGTATTTT
clone size: .; D gene: TRBD1; J gene: TRBJ2-7; V gene: TRBV30; CDR3 protein: CAWSTIQQGRQYF; CDR3 DNA: TGTGCCTGGAGTACCATCCAACAGGGGCGGCAGTACTTC
clone size: .; D gene: TRBD2; J gene: TRBJ2-3; V gene: TRBV10-1; CDR3 protein: CASSREGLVGDTQYF; CDR3 DNA: TGCGCCAGCAGTAGGGAAGGACTAGTCGGAGATACGCAGTATTTT
clone size: .; D gene: TRBD1; J gene: TRBJ2-7; V gene: TRBV11-1; CDR3 protein: CASSPDRVTYEQYF; CDR3 DNA: TGTGCCAGCAGCCCGGACAGGGTGACCTACGAGCAGTACTTC
clone size: .; D gene: .; J gene: TRBJ2-3; V gene: TRBV7-3; CDR3 protein: CASSLNRARSTDTQYF; CDR3 DNA: TGTGCCAGCAGCTTAAACAGGGCCCGAAGCACAGATACGCAGTATTTT
clone size: .; D gene: TRBD2; J gene: TRBJ2-1; V gene: TRBV24-1; CDR3 protein: CATSDPSGYNEQFF; CDR3 DNA: TGTGCCACCAGTGACCCTAGCGGCTACAATGAGCAGTTCTTC
clone size: .; D gene: TRBD2; J gene: TRBJ2-3; V gene: TRBV30; CDR3 protein: CAYGLAGEDTDTQYF; CDR3 DNA: TGTGCCTACGGGCTAGCGGGAGAAGACACAGATACGCAGTATTTT
clone size: .; D gene: .; J gene: TRBJ2-7; V gene: TRBV30; CDR3 protein: CAWSGLHYEQYF; CDR3 DNA: TGTGCCTGGTCGGGACTCCACTACGAGCAGTACTTC
clone size: few; D gene: TRBD2; J gene: TRBJ2-3; V gene: TRBV10-3; CDR3 protein: CAISESAGGTDTQYF; CDR3 DNA: TGTGCCATCAGTGAGTCAGCGGGGGGCACAGATACGCAGTATTTT
clone size: .; D gene: .; J gene: TRBJ1-1; V gene: TRBV6-2/TRBV6-3; CDR3 protein: CASSSSGYTEAFF; CDR3 DNA: TGTGCCAGCAGTTCTTCAGGGTATACTGAAGCTTTCTTT
clone size: .; D gene: .; J gene: TRBJ2-5; V gene: TRBV3-1/TRBV3-2; CDR3 protein: CASSYSGPGDGTQYF; CDR3 DNA: TGTGCCAGCAGCTACAGCGGTCCCGGCGATGGGACCCAGTACTTC
clone size: .; D gene: .; J gene: TRBJ2-1; V gene: TRBV21-1; CDR3 protein: CASSKLNQTSGRDPSYNEQFF; CDR3 DNA: TGTGCCAGCAGCAAATTGAACCAAACTAGCGGGAGGGATCCCTCCTACAATGAGCAGTTCTTC
clone size: .; D gene: TRBD2; J gene: TRBJ2-7; V gene: TRBV13; CDR3 protein: CASRRAGGPYEQYF; CDR3 DNA: TGTGCCAGCAGACGAGCGGGAGGGCCGTACGAGCAGTACTTC
clone size: .; D gene: TRBD1; J gene: TRBJ2-2; V gene: TRBV2; CDR3 protein: CASSERRTGTGELFF; CDR3 DNA: TGTGCCAGCAGTGAAAGAAGGACAGGAACCGGGGAGCTGTTTTTT
clone size: few; D gene: .; J gene: TRBJ1-6; V gene: TRBV11-2; CDR3 protein: CASSLAGIGSPLHF; CDR3 DNA: TGTGCCAGCAGCTTAGCAGGGATCGGATCACCCCTCCACTTT
clone size: .; D gene: .; J gene: TRBJ2-6; V gene: TRBV4-3; CDR3 protein: CASSQVWGEPGANVLTF; CDR3 DNA: TGCGCCAGCAGCCAAGTATGGGGCGAGCCTGGGGCCAACGTCCTGACTTTC
clone size: .; D gene: .; J gene: TRBJ2-3; V gene: TRBV21-1; CDR3 protein: CASRSAGGHPGTQYF; CDR3 DNA: TGTGCCAGCAGATCTGCGGGGGGACACCCCGGGACGCAGTATTTT
clone size: .; D gene: .; J gene: TRBJ2-5; V gene: TRBV11-2; CDR3 protein: CASKFSARSRETQYF; CDR3 DNA: TGTGCCAGCAAATTTTCGGCTAGAAGTAGGGAGACCCAGTACTTC
clone size: .; D gene: TRBD1; J gene: TRBJ2-5; V gene: TRBV19; CDR3 protein: CASNLGQGRETQYF; CDR3 DNA: TGTGCCAGTAACCTGGGACAGGGCCGGGAGACCCAGTACTTC
clone size: .; D gene: TRBD1; J gene: TRBJ1-4; V gene: TRBV6-1; CDR3 protein: CASSEGTGGRKLFF; CDR3 DNA: TGTGCCAGCAGTGAGGGGACAGGGGGCCGGAAACTGTTTTTT
clone size: .; D gene: TRBD2; J gene: TRBJ2-1; V gene: TRBV7-3; CDR3 protein: CASSRDLAGGPVEQFF; CDR3 DNA: TGTGCCAGCAGTCGCGATCTAGCGGGAGGGCCGGTTGAGCAGTTCTTC
clone size: .; D gene: .; J gene: TRBJ2-3; V gene: TRBV19; CDR3 protein: CASSRTFGGGTDTQYF; CDR3 DNA: TGTGCCAGTAGTAGGACGTTCGGAGGGGGCACAGATACGCAGTATTTT
clone size: few; D gene: TRBD1; J gene: TRBJ2-7; V gene: TRBV5-4; CDR3 protein: CASSLEGQGRNEQYF; CDR3 DNA: TGTGCCAGCAGCTTGGAAGGACAGGGAAGGAACGAGCAGTACTTC
clone size: .; D gene: .; J gene: TRBJ2-1; V gene: TRBV6-5; CDR3 protein: CASRKTGSSYNEQFF; CDR3 DNA: TGTGCCAGCAGAAAAACAGGGAGCTCCTACAATGAGCAGTTCTTC
clone size: .; D gene: TRBD1; J gene: TRBJ2-1; V gene: TRBV30; CDR3 protein: CAWTPGQGAYNEQFF; CDR3 DNA: TGTGCCTGGACTCCGGGACAGGGGGCCTACAATGAGCAGTTCTTC
clone size: once; D gene: .; J gene: TRBJ1-1; V gene: TRBV3-1/TRBV3-2; CDR3 protein: CASSHPGGGYTEAFF; CDR3 DNA: TGTGCCAGCAGCCATCCGGGTGGAGGGTACACTGAAGCTTTCTTT
clone size: .; D gene: .; J gene: TRBJ1-4; V gene: TRBV27; CDR3 protein: CASSSLSASFGEKLFF; CDR3 DNA: TGTGCCAGCAGTTCCCTATCTGCGTCGTTTGGTGAAAAACTGTTTTTT
clone size: .; D gene: .; J gene: TRBJ2-4; V gene: TRBV24-1; CDR3 protein: CATSDARVKNIQYF; CDR3 DNA: TGTGCCACCAGTGATGCGAGGGTCAAAAACATTCAGTACTTC
clone size: .; D gene: TRBD2; J gene: TRBJ2-1; V gene: TRBV4-1; CDR3 protein: CASSPYLEREYYNEQFF; CDR3 DNA: TGCGCCAGCAGCCCATACCTTGAGCGGGAGTACTACAATGAGCAGTTCTTC
clone size: .; D gene: .; J gene: TRBJ1-3; V gene: TRBV19; CDR3 protein: CASQTRGWRGNTIYF; CDR3 DNA: TGTGCCAGTCAAACCAGGGGTTGGAGAGGAAACACCATATATTTT
clone size: .; D gene: TRBD2; J gene: TRBJ2-4; V gene: TRBV7-9; CDR3 protein: CASSGPGVAGAKNIQYF; CDR3 DNA: TGTGCCAGCAGCGGACCAGGAGTAGCGGGGGCCAAAAACATTCAGTACTTC
clone size: .; D gene: .; J gene: TRBJ1-2; V gene: TRBV3-1/TRBV3-2; CDR3 protein: CASSHRGGSSYGYTF; CDR3 DNA: TGTGCCAGCAGCCACCGGGGGGGCTCGAGCTATGGCTACACCTTC